This TCR beta chain appears in the sequencing data of a study of blood T cell repertoires in COVID-19. Study-level background: Collection of acute and convalescent COVID-19 samples took place in the United States, Italy and Spain. Sources were T cells, B-cell-depleted T cells, or PBMCs; the material itself was cDNA or gDNA.

The germline V gene encodes CDR1 LGHDT and CDR2 YNNKEL (reference sequence). The CDR3 extends over 17 amino acids. The ends were cut back, 5 bases at V and 4 bases at J, with 20 bases in the middle. Original processing methods: Amplification from reference gene primers served as the basis for estimated nucleated cell counts. TCRdb's table, derived via immunoSEQ multiplex PCR, lists solely in-frame clones and lacks some. Clone size and V and J calls were adopted from that table, with D and trimming inferred from the DNA. The sample contains approximately 75,000 clones, around 72% of which appear only once.

The rearrangement uses TRBV3-1 (or the pseudogene TRBV3-2) and TRBJ2-2, with D possibly being TRBD1 (6 bases). The TCR was taken from a human donor with acute or convalescent COVID-19. The donor label of this sample is uncertain. Sequencing was carried out using peripheral blood. As DNA, the CDR3 is TGTGCCAGCAGCTACCCCTGGACAGCTGGGTCCACCGGGGAGCTGTTTTTT. Its protein product is CASSYPWTAGSTGELFF.